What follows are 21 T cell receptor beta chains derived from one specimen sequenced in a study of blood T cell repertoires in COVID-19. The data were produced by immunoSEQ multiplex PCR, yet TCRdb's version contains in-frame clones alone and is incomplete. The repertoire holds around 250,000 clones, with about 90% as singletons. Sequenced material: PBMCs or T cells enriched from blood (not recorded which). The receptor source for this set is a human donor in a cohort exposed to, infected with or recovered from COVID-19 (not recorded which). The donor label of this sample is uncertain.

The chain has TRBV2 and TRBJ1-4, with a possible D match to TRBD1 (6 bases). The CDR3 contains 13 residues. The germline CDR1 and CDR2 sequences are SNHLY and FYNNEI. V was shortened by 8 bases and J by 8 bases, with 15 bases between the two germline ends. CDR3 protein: CASQTGLGEKLFF. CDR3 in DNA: TGTGCCAGCCAAACAGGGTTGGGGGAAAAACTGTTTTTT.

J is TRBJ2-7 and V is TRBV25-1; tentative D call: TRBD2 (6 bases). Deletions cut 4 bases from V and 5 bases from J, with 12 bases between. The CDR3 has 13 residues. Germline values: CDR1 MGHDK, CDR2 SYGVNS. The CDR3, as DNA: TGTGCCAGCAGTGGACTAGTCTACCACGAGCAGTACTTC. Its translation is CASSGLVYHEQYF.

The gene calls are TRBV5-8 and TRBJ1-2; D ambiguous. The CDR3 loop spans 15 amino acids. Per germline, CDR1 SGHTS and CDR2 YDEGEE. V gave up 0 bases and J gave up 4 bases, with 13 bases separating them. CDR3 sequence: CASSLAGTASYGYTF. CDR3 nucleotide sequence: TGTGCCAGCAGCTTGGCCGGAACAGCCTCCTATGGCTACACCTTC. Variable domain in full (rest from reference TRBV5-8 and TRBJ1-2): EAGVTQSPTHLIKTRGQQATLRCSPISGHTSVYWYQQALGLGLQFLLWYDEGEERNRGNFPPRFSGRQFPNYSSELNVNALELEDSALYLCASSLAGTASYGYTFGSGTRLTVV.

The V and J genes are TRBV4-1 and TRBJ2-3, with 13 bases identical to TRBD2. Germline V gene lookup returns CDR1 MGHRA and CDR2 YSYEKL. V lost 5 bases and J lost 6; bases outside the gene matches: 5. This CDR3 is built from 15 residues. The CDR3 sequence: CASSSLTSGGDTQYF. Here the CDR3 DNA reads TGCGCCAGCAGCTCCCTGACTAGCGGGGGGGATACGCAGTATTTT.

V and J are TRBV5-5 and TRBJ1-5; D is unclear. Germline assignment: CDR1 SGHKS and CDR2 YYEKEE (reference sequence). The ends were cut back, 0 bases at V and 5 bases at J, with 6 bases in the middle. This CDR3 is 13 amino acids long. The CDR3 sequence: CASSLDTYQPQHF. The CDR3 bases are TGTGCCAGCAGCTTGGACACCTATCAGCCCCAGCATTTT.

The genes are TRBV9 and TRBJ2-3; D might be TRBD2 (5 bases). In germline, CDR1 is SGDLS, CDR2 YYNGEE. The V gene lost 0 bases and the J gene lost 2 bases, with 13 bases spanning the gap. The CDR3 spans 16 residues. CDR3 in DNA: TGTGCCAGCAGCGTAGGCCCTACGGGGTACACAGATACGCAGTATTTT. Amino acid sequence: CASSVGPTGYTDTQYF.

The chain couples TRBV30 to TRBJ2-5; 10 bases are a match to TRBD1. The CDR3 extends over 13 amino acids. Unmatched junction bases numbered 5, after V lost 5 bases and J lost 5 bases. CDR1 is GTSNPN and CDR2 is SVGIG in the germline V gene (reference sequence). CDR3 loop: CAWETGGEETQYF. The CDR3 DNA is TGTGCCTGGGAGACAGGGGGCGAGGAGACCCAGTACTTC.

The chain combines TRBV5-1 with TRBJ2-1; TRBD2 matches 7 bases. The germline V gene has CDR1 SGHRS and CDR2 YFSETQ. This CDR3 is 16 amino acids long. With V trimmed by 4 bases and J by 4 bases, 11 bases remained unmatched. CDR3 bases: TGCGCCAGCAGCACCACGAGGGGCGGGGGATACAATGAGCAGTTCTTC. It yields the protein CASSTTRGGGYNEQFF.

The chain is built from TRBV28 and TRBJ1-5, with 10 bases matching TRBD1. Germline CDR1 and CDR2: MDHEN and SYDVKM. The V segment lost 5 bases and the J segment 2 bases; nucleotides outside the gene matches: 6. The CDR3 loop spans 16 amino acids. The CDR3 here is CASSPWTGGRNQPQHF. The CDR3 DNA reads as TGTGCCAGCAGTCCCTGGACAGGGGGACGCAATCAGCCCCAGCATTTT.

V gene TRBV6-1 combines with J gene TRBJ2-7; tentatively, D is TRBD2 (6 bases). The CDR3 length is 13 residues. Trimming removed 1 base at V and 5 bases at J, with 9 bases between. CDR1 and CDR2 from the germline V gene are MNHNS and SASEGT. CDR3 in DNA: TGTGCCAGCAGTGAAGTCGGAGGGGACGAGCAGTACTTC. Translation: CASSEVGGDEQYF.

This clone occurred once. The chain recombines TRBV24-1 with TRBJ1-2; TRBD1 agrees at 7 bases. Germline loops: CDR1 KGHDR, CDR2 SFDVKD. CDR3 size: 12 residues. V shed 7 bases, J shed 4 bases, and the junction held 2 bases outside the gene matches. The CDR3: CATSQGGYGYTF. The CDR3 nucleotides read TGTGCCACCAGCCAGGGGGGCTATGGCTACACCTTC.

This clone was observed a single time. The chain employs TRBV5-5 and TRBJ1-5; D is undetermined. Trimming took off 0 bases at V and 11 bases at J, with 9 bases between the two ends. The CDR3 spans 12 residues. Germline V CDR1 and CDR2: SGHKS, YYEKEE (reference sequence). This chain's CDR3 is CASSLVGEAQHF. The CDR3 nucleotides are TGTGCCAGCAGCTTGGTCGGGGAGGCCCAGCATTTT.

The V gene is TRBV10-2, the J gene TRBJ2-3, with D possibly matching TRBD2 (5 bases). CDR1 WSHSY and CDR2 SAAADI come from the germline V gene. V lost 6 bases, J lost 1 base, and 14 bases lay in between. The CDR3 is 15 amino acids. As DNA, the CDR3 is TGCGCCAGCAGCGGGCCTAGCCTGGGCACAGATACGCAGTATTTT. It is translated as CASSGPSLGTDTQYF.

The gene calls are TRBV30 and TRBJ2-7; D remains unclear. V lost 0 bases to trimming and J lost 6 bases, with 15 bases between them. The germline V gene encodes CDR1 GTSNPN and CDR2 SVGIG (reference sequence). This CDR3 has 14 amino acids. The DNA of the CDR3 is TGTGCCTGGAGTGTAAGCCGTACGAGCTTCGAGCAGTACTTC. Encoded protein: CAWSVSRTSFEQYF.

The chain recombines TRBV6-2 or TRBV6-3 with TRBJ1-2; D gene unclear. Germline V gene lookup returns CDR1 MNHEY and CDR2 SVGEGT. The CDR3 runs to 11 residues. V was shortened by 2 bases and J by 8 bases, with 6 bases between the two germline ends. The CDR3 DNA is TGTGCCAGCAGTTACGGAGGAGGCTACACCTTC. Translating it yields CASSYGGGYTF.

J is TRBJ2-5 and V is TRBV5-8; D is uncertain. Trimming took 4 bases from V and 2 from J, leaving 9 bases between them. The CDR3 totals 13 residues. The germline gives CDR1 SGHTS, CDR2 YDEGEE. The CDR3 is CASSRTDQETQYF. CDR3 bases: TGTGCCAGCAGCCGAACAGATCAAGAGACCCAGTACTTC.

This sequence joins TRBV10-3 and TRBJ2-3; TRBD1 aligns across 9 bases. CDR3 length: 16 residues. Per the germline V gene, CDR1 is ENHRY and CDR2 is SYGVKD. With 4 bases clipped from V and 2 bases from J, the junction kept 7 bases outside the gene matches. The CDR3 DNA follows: TGTGCCATCAGTGGCCGGACAGGGGTTAACACAGATACGCAGTATTTT. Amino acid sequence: CAISGRTGVNTDTQYF.

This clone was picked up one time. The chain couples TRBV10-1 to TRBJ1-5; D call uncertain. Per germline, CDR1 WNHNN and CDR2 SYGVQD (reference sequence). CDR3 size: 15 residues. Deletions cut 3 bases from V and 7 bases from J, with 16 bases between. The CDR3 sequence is CASSEGLLDLQPQHF. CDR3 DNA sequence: TGCGCCAGCAGTGAAGGACTCCTGGATTTGCAGCCCCAGCATTTT.

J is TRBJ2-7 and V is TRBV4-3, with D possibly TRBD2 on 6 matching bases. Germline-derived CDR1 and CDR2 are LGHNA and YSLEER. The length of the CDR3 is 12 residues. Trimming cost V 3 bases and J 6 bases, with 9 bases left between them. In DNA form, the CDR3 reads TGCGCCAGCAGCCATGGGACTGGCGAGCAGTACTTC. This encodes CASSHGTGEQYF.

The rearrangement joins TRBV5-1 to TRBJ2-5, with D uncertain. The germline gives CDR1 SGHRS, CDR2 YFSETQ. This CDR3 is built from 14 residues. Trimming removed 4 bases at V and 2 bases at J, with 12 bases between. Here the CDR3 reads CASSPMADQETQYF. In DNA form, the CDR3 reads TGCGCCAGCAGCCCCATGGCAGATCAAGAGACCCAGTACTTC. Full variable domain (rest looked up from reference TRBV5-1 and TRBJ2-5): KAGVTQTPRYLIKTRGQQVTLSCSPISGHRSVSWYQQTPGQGLQFLFEYFSETQRNKGNFPGRFSGRQFSNSRSEMNVSTLELGDSALYLCASSPMADQETQYFGPGTRLLVL.

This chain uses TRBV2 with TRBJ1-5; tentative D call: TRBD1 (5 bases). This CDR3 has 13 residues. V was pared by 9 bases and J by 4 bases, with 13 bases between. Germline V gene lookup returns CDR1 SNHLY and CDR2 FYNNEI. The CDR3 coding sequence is TGTGCCAGTTGTGGGGAGGGGAATCAGCCCCAGCATTTT. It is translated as CASCGEGNQPQHF.